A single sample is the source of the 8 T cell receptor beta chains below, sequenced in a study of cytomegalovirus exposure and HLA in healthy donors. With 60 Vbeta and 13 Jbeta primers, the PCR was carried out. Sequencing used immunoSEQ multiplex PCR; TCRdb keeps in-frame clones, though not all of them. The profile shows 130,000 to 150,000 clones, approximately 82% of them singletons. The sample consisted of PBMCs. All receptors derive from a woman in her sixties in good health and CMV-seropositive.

CDR3 protein: CSVRDRQSTDTQYF. The CDR3 DNA sequence: TGCAGCGTGCGGGACAGGCAGAGCACAGATACGCAGTATTTT. The chain employs TRBV29-1 and TRBJ2-3; 8 nucleotides agree with TRBD1. CDR1 is SQVTM, CDR2 ANQGSEA, per germline. CDR3 size: 14 residues. Losses at the gene ends were 6 bases for V and 0 bases for J; bases not matched to a gene: 5.

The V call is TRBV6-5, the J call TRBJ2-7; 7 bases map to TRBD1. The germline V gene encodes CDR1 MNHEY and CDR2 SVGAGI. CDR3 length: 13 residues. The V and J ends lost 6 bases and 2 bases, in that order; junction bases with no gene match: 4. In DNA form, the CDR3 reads TGTGCCAGCAGCCGTGGGACAGCCTACGAGCAGTACTTC. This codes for CASSRGTAYEQYF.

CDR3 in DNA: TGCGCCAGCAGCTCGAGCGGGCTTACCTACAATGAGCAGTTCTTC. Translation: CASSSSGLTYNEQFF. V usage is TRBV5-1 and J usage is TRBJ2-1; tentative D call: TRBD2 (6 bases). This CDR3 contains 15 residues. V lost 3 bases and J 2 bases, leaving 12 bases between the germline ends. In germline, CDR1 is SGHRS, CDR2 YFSETQ.

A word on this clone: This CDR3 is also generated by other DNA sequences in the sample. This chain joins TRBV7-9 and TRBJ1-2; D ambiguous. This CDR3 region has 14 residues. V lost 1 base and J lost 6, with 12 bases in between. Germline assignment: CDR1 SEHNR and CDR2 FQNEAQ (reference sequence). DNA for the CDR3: TGTGCCAGCAGCTTAGTCGAGATTACGGATGGCTACACCTTC. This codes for CASSLVEITDGYTF.

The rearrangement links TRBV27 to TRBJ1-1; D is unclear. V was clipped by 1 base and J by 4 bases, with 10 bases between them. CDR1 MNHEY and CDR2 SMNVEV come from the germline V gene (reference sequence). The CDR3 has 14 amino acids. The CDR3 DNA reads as TGTGCCAGCAGTTTATACATCTTTGGCACTGAAGCTTTCTTT. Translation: CASSLYIFGTEAFF.

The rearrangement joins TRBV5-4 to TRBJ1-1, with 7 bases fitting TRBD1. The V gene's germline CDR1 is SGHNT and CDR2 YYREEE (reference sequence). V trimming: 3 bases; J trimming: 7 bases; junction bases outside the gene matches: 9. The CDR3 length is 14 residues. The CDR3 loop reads CASSSYGTVVEAFF. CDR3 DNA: TGTGCCAGCAGCTCCTACGGGACAGTAGTTGAAGCTTTCTTT. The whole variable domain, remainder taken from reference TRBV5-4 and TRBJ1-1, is ETGVTQSPTHLIKTRGQQVTLRCSSQSGHNTVSWYQQALGQGPQFIFQYYREEENGRGNFPPRFSGLQFPNYSSELNVNALELDDSALYLCASSSYGTVVEAFFGQGTRLTVV.

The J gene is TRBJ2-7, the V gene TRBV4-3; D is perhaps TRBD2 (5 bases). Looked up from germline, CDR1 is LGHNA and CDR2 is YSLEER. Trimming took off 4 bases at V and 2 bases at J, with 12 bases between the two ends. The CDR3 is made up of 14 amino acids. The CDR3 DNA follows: TGCGCCAGCAGCCTCCGGACTGGTACCTACGAGCAGTACTTC. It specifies CASSLRTGTYEQYF.

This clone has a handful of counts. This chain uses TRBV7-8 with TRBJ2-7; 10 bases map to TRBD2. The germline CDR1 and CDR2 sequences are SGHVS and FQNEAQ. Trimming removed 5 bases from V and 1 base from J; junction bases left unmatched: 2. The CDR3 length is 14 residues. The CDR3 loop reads CASSPSGGSYEQYF. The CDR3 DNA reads TGTGCCAGCAGCCCTAGCGGGGGATCCTACGAGCAGTACTTC.